This T cell receptor beta chain appears in the sequencing data of a study of HIV-infected patients and healthy controls. General study results and limits: Healthy controls shared more CDR3 sequences between individuals than HIV-infected patients did.

Germline trimming cut 4 bases from V and 6 bases from J; bases unmatched to any gene: 3. Germline V gives CDR1 MNHEY, CDR2 SVGAGI. This CDR3 contains 13 residues. This clonotype was counted at least ten times. Its target is not known. Alpha and beta constant-region primers primed reverse transcription of around 0.5 ug RNA. Each of the alpha and beta chains got its own library through chain-specific third strand synthesis with indices. Second strand DNA was synthesized using a primer at the SP2 site. The library got P5 and P7 elements plus a second index, then a roughly 24-cycle PCR. TCRdb reprocessed the 5' RACE reads via MiXCR and lists one record per CDR3 protein. The data show roughly 9,700 distinct CDR3 sequences, with under 8.5% seen just once and 3.5% held by the top ten. All unsorted peripheral T cells were captured because whole blood was used without fractionation.

This chain links TRBV6-5 with TRBJ1-2; 9 bases fit TRBD1. The receptor was derived from an adult in good health. The sample comprised blood. The CDR3 sequence is CASSSQGADGYTF. CDR3 DNA sequence: TGTGCCAGCAGTTCACAGGGGGCGGATGGCTACACCTTC.